This T cell receptor beta chain came from a study of vaccination effects on CD4 cells after COVID-19. Background on the study: At 16 days and one week before vaccination, a couple of convalescent patients gave samples.

Study results and limitations: Whether induced by infection or by vaccine, clones showed marked clonal contraction late after vaccination.

The repertoire was sequenced with immunoSEQ multiplex PCR; TCRdb's copy has only in-frame clones and lacks some. Among about 33,000 clones listed, about two thirds were seen once. Before sequencing took place, the ViraFEST assay used viral peptide pools to expand antigen-specific CD4+ T cells. Isolating CD4+ T cells followed around nine days of culture. A positive SARS-CoV-2 PCR test fell between March and December 2020. Every well got fewer than 2.5 million PBMC, which were grown with 10 IU/ml IL-2 and roughly 9.3 ug/ml peptides. Details on this clone: The antigen remains unidentified.

Sequenced here: CD4+ T cells from PBMCs cultured with HCoV-NL63 spike peptides, sampled before COVID-19 vaccination. This receptor was taken from a human donor who had a prior SARS-CoV-2 infection.

CDR3 DNA: TGTGCCAGCAGTTATGTGGCAGGGTACCAGCCCCAGCATTTT. Its translation: CASSYVAGYQPQHF. The chain uses TRBV6-2 or TRBV6-3 and TRBJ1-5; D is possibly TRBD1 (5 bases). Germline-derived CDR1 and CDR2 are MNHEY and SVGEGT. This CDR3 is 14 amino acids long. The ends were cut back, 3 bases at V and 7 bases at J, with 13 bases in the middle.